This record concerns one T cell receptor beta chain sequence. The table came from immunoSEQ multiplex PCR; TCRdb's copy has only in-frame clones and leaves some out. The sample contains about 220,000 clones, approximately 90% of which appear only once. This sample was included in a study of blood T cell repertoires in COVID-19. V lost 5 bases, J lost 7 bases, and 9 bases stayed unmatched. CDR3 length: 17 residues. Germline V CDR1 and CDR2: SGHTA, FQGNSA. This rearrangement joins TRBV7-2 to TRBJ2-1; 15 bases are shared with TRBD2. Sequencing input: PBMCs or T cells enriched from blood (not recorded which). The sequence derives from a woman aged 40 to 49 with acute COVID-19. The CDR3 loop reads CASSPAGLAGGLNEQFF. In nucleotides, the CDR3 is TGTGCCAGCAGCCCTGCAGGACTAGCGGGGGGGCTAAATGAGCAGTTCTTC.